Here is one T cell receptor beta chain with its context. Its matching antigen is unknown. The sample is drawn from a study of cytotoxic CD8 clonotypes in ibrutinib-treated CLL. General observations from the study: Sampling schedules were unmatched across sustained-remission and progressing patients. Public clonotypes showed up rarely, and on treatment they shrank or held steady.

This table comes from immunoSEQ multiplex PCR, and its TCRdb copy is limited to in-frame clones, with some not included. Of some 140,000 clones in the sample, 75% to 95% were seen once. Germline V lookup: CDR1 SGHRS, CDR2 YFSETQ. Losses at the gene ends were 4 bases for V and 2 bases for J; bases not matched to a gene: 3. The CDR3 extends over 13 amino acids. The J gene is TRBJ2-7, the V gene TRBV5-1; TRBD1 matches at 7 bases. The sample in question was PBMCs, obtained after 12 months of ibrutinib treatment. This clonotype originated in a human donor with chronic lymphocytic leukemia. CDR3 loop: CASSPGQTYEQYF. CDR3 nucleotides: TGCGCCAGCAGCCCGGGACAGACCTACGAGCAGTACTTC.